This is a list of T cell receptor beta chains from one sample in a study of naive and memory T cell subsets. MiXCR, run by TCRdb on the UMI-ligation and nested PCR reads, gives a single entry per CDR3 protein. The sample has approximately 150,000 distinct CDR3 sequences, approximately 22% seen once. The sample was naive CD4+ T cells from blood. These receptors all stem from a human donor in good health. Both conserved end residues are part of each CDR3. The order of the fields is V gene, J gene, D gene, clone size, CDR3 protein, CDR3 DNA. The D gene is left open where the match is weak. Clone size is shown for a subset of rows, as once, few, many or a class of expanded clone.

TRBV10-3	TRBJ2-7	-	many	CAISESGRSEEQYF	TGTGCCATCAGTGAGTCGGGTAGATCGGAAGAGCAGTACTTC
TRBV15	TRBJ1-2	-	few	CATSRDIGRGGGQGYTF	TGTGCCACCAGCAGAGATATCGGTCGAGGCGGTGGCCAAGGCTACACCTTC
TRBV6-1	TRBJ1-1	-	many	CASSGHRVMNTEAFF	TGTGCCAGCAGCGGACACAGGGTCATGAACACTGAAGCTTTCTTT
TRBV5-1	TRBJ2-5	-	-	CASSSLRGQETQYF	TGCGCCAGCAGCTCGCTACGGGGACAAGAGACCCAGTACTTC
TRBV29-1	TRBJ2-7	-	few	CSVTLGPYEQYF	TGCAGCGTTACCCTCGGTCCCTACGAGCAGTACTTC
TRBV6-5	TRBJ2-2	TRBD1	few	CASRPYGTGNTGELFF	TGTGCCAGCAGACCATACGGGACAGGGAACACCGGGGAGCTGTTTTTT
TRBV20-1	TRBJ2-5	-	few	CSAREAGVGETQYF	TGCAGTGCTAGAGAAGCAGGGGTAGGAGAGACCCAGTACTTC
TRBV27	TRBJ2-1	TRBD2	few	CASSLSILAGVSYNEQFF	TGTGCCAGCAGTTTATCGATCCTAGCGGGAGTATCCTACAATGAGCAGTTCTTC
TRBV5-1	TRBJ2-3	-	-	CASSRRTDRADTQYF	TGCGCCAGCAGCAGGAGGACAGATCGCGCAGATACGCAGTATTTT
TRBV7-6	TRBJ2-7	TRBD2	many	CASSLSLGTSRSYEQYF	TGTGCCAGCAGCTTAAGCCTCGGGACTAGCAGATCCTACGAGCAGTACTTC
TRBV7-2	TRBJ2-1	TRBD2	-	CASSLALAGGQKQFF	TGTGCCAGCAGCTTAGCACTAGCGGGAGGACAAAAGCAGTTCTTC
TRBV12-3/TRBV12-4	TRBJ1-5	-	-	CASSENALRVNQPQHF	TGTGCCAGCAGTGAAAATGCCCTCCGGGTCAATCAGCCCCAGCATTTT
TRBV20-1	TRBJ2-1	TRBD2	-	CSARVREGSYNEQFF	TGCAGTGCTAGAGTTCGGGAGGGTTCCTACAATGAGCAGTTCTTC
TRBV19	TRBJ1-1	-	few	CASSIVGAFGTEAFF	TGTGCCAGTAGTATTGTGGGGGCCTTTGGAACTGAAGCTTTCTTT
TRBV25-1	TRBJ2-5	TRBD2	few	CASSVRDYPQETQYF	TGTGCCAGCAGTGTAAGGGACTACCCCCAAGAGACCCAGTACTTC
TRBV5-4	TRBJ2-7	TRBD2	-	CASSQGLAGGTYEQYF	TGTGCCAGCAGCCAAGGACTAGCGGGAGGAACCTACGAGCAGTACTTC
TRBV7-9	TRBJ1-1	-	once	CASSSALGTEAFF	TGTGCCAGCAGCTCGGCCCTAGGCACTGAAGCTTTCTTT
TRBV4-1	TRBJ2-4	TRBD2	few	CASSLLSGLAGQLAKNIQYF	TGCGCCAGCAGCCTTTTAAGCGGACTAGCGGGACAACTAGCCAAAAACATTCAGTACTTC
TRBV20-1	TRBJ2-3	-	few	CSARWGLGPDTQYF	TGCAGTGCTAGGTGGGGACTGGGTCCAGATACGCAGTATTTT
TRBV29-1	TRBJ2-5	-	few	CSVRLGPLQYF	TGCAGCGTCCGCCTCGGGCCGCTTCAGTACTTC
TRBV27	TRBJ2-1	TRBD1	-	CASTPSGTGTYIEQFF	TGTGCCAGCACCCCCTCCGGGACAGGGACATATATTGAGCAGTTCTTC
TRBV7-2	TRBJ2-4	TRBD1	-	CASSSKGASAKNIQYF	TGTGCCAGCAGCTCCAAGGGGGCCTCGGCCAAAAACATTCAGTACTTC
TRBV28	TRBJ2-1	-	few	CASGLLHEQFF	TGTGCCAGCGGGCTTCTTCATGAGCAGTTCTTC
TRBV28	TRBJ1-5	-	few	CASSSGQTNQPQHF	TGTGCCAGCAGTTCCGGACAGACGAATCAGCCCCAGCATTTT
TRBV10-3	TRBJ2-7	TRBD1	few	CAISERLGTGTYEQYF	TGTGCCATCAGTGAGAGGTTGGGGACAGGGACCTACGAGCAGTACTTC
TRBV30	TRBJ2-1	-	-	CAWTPANPGFYNEQFF	TGTGCCTGGACCCCAGCTAATCCTGGCTTCTACAATGAGCAGTTCTTC
TRBV28	TRBJ2-1	-	-	CASRSRLNEQFF	TGTGCCAGCAGAAGTCGGCTAAATGAGCAGTTCTTC
TRBV20-1	TRBJ1-5	-	few	CSANEGNQPQHF	TGCAGTGCTAACGAGGGGAATCAGCCCCAGCATTTT
TRBV18	TRBJ1-4	-	many	CASSQDKRFNEKLFF	TGTGCCAGCTCACAGGATAAGAGATTTAATGAAAAACTGTTTTTT
TRBV29-1	TRBJ1-2	-	-	CSVERAQSNYGYTF	TGCAGCGTTGAAAGGGCTCAGAGTAACTATGGCTACACCTTC
TRBV6-2/TRBV6-3	TRBJ1-2	TRBD1	-	CASIRTGGSYGYTF	TGTGCCAGCATCAGGACAGGGGGATCCTATGGCTACACCTTC
TRBV5-6	TRBJ2-3	TRBD2	-	CASSPPSSRLAGVRDTQYF	TGTGCCAGCAGCCCACCCAGTTCCCGGCTAGCGGGAGTGAGGGATACGCAGTATTTT
TRBV28	TRBJ1-5	-	-	CASSPIVGAGNQPQHF	TGTGCCAGCAGTCCTATTGTGGGGGCAGGCAATCAGCCCCAGCATTTT
TRBV28	TRBJ1-5	-	many	CASRVRGVSNQPQHF	TGTGCCAGCAGAGTAAGGGGGGTTAGCAATCAGCCCCAGCATTTT
TRBV5-3	TRBJ1-1	TRBD1	once	CARSLSGAGGVSAEAFF	TGTGCCAGAAGCTTATCCGGGGCAGGGGGCGTGAGCGCTGAAGCTTTCTTT
TRBV28	TRBJ1-1	-	-	CASSLIGVVEAFF	TGTGCCAGCAGTTTGATCGGGGTAGTGGAAGCTTTCTTT
TRBV7-3	TRBJ1-2	TRBD1	-	CASSLRNRGNYGYTF	TGTGCCAGCAGCTTAAGGAACAGGGGGAACTATGGCTACACCTTC
TRBV20-1	TRBJ1-5	TRBD1	-	CSARRTGNNNQPQHF	TGCAGTGCTAGGAGGACAGGGAATAACAATCAGCCCCAGCATTTT
TRBV27	TRBJ2-3	-	-	CASRLEGSTDTQYF	TGTGCCAGCAGGTTGGAGGGAAGCACAGATACGCAGTATTTT
TRBV29-1	TRBJ2-3	TRBD2	few	CSVTLSGRAIDTQYF	TGCAGCGTTACTCTTAGCGGGAGGGCCATAGATACGCAGTATTTT
TRBV9	TRBJ2-7	-	many	CASSVAGDYEQYF	TGTGCCAGCAGCGTAGCGGGGGACTACGAGCAGTACTTC
TRBV14	TRBJ2-5	TRBD2	few	CASSQVGPLAGVKETQYF	TGTGCCAGCAGCCAAGTAGGCCCTTTAGCGGGAGTAAAAGAGACCCAGTACTTC
TRBV15	TRBJ2-7	-	-	CATSPTLGGYEQYF	TGTGCCACCAGCCCGACCTTAGGGGGCTACGAGCAGTACTTC
TRBV29-1	TRBJ2-2	-	-	CSVWNTGELFF	TGCAGCGTTTGGAACACCGGGGAGCTGTTTTTT
TRBV6-5	TRBJ2-7	-	-	CASSYFGGASYEQYF	TGTGCCAGCAGTTATTTTGGCGGCGCTTCCTACGAGCAGTACTTC
TRBV28	TRBJ2-7	-	few	CASSLRYVKQYF	TGTGCCAGCAGTTTGCGGTATGTTAAGCAGTACTTC
TRBV30	TRBJ2-1	-	many	CAGRTNSYNEQFF	TGTGCCGGACGGACTAACTCCTACAATGAGCAGTTCTTC
TRBV5-1	TRBJ2-1	-	few	CASSLHQSSYNEQFF	TGCGCCAGCAGCTTGCACCAGAGCTCCTACAATGAGCAGTTCTTC
TRBV19	TRBJ2-3	-	few	CASSAQQRPDTQYF	TGTGCCAGTAGTGCCCAGCAGCGCCCCGATACGCAGTATTTT
TRBV10-3	TRBJ1-1	TRBD1	few	CAISESTGGSGTEAFF	TGTGCCATCAGTGAGTCCACAGGGGGCTCAGGGACTGAAGCTTTCTTT
TRBV29-1	TRBJ2-7	TRBD2	many	CSVLAGAYEQYF	TGCAGCGTCCTCGCGGGAGCTTACGAGCAGTACTTC
TRBV10-3	TRBJ2-1	TRBD2	few	CAISAGVGTSGSSNEQFF	TGTGCCATCAGTGCAGGGGTAGGGACTAGCGGGAGTAGTAATGAGCAGTTCTTC
TRBV6-1	TRBJ1-1	-	-	CASSGIRQTGPTKAEAFF	TGTGCCAGCAGTGGAATACGGCAAACAGGTCCGACAAAGGCTGAAGCTTTCTTT